This T cell receptor (beta chain) was recovered during a study of T cell responses to AZD1222 COVID-19 vaccine. Second-dose schedules of about 4 or about 12 weeks were combined. The CDR3 is 16 residues long. From germline, CDR1 is LGHDT and CDR2 YNNKEL (reference sequence). V dropped 4 bases and J dropped 2; count of bases not matched to a gene: 1. Using immunoSEQ multiplex PCR, the repertoire was profiled, and TCRdb retains in-frame clones only, with some absent. Of about 130,000 clones listed, roughly 90% are singletons. The specimen comprised peripheral blood, sampled 28 days after the second AZD1222 dose. The receptor was isolated from an adult who received the AZD1222 COVID-19 vaccine. The chain carries TRBV3-1 (or the pseudogene TRBV3-2) and TRBJ2-1, with 14 positions matching TRBD2. The CDR3 sequence: CASSRGLAGAYNEQFF. CDR3 DNA sequence: TGTGCCAGCAGCCGGGGACTAGCGGGAGCCTACAATGAGCAGTTCTTC.